A single sample gave rise to the 5 T cell receptor beta chains below, sequenced in a study of blood T cell repertoires in COVID-19. TCRdb's table, derived via immunoSEQ multiplex PCR, lists solely in-frame clones and lacks some. Of nearly 55,000 clones in the sample, roughly 86% were seen once. Sequenced: peripheral blood. Receptor source: an older man with active COVID-19.

The chain carries TRBV29-1 and TRBJ1-2, with D possibly matching TRBD1 (5 bases). Germline V gives CDR1 SQVTM, CDR2 ANQGSEA. V lost 5 bases to trimming and J lost 4 bases, with 17 bases between them. The CDR3 consists of 14 residues. CDR3 protein: CSVPRPGGSYGYTF. The CDR3 bases are TGCAGCGTTCCTCGGCCGGGGGGAAGCTATGGCTACACCTTC. The full variable domain, in which reference TRBV29-1 and TRBJ1-2 provide the parts outside the CDR3, is SAVISQKPSRDICQRGTSLTIQCQVDSQVTMMFWYRQQPGQSLTLIATANQGSEATYESGFVIDKFPISRPNLTFSTLTVSNMSPEDSSIYLCSVPRPGGSYGYTFGSGTRLTVV.

In nucleotides, the CDR3 is TGTGCCAGCAGCCAAGATCAGTGGGGGACAGCCTATGGCTACACCTTC. Translation gives CASSQDQWGTAYGYTF. V gene TRBV4-2 combines with J gene TRBJ1-2, with TRBD1 identical over 7 bases. Germline values: CDR1 LGHNA, CDR2 YNFKEQ. The ends lost 0 bases at V and 4 bases at J; junction bases unmatched: 8. The CDR3 totals 16 residues.

V gene TRBV7-9 combines with J gene TRBJ2-1, with 9 bases matching TRBD2. The V gene's germline CDR1 is SEHNR and CDR2 FQNEAQ (reference sequence). There are 17 residues in the CDR3. Trimming at V came to 4 bases and at J to 8 bases, leaving 15 bases not matched to a gene. CDR3 in amino acids: CASSSSGLASHWDEQFF. The CDR3 DNA reads as TGTGCCAGCAGCTCCTCCGGACTAGCGAGCCACTGGGATGAGCAGTTCTTC.

The chain employs TRBV9 and TRBJ2-2, with a possible D match to TRBD1 (5 bases). This CDR3 has 16 amino acids. Trimming took off 0 bases at V and 3 bases at J, with 12 bases between the two ends. CDR1 is SGDLS and CDR2 is YYNGEE in the germline V gene. The CDR3 DNA is TGTGCCAGCAGCGTAGCGGCAGGGTTCTACACCGGGGAGCTGTTTTTT. This gives the protein CASSVAAGFYTGELFF.

This chain uses TRBV5-5 with TRBJ1-5, with 7 bases matching TRBD1. There are 17 residues in the CDR3. With V trimmed by 4 bases and J by 3 bases, 13 bases remained unmatched. Germline loops: CDR1 SGHKS, CDR2 YYEKEE (reference sequence). The CDR3 bases are TGTGCCAGCAGCCCCAGAACTCCGACAGGGAACAATCAGCCCCAGCATTTT. Protein sequence: CASSPRTPTGNNQPQHF.